A single sample gave rise to the 16 T cell receptor beta chains below, sequenced in a study of cytomegalovirus exposure and HLA in healthy donors. The PCR employed 60 Vbeta primers together with 13 Jbeta primers. TCRdb keeps only in-frame clones here, not all; method: immunoSEQ multiplex PCR. The sample contains some 150,000 clones, roughly 76% of which appear only once. Sequenced sample: PBMCs. Every receptor here comes from a woman aged 50 to 60 in good health and CMV-seronegative.

This chain uses TRBV7-9 with TRBJ2-1; the match to TRBD2 covers 8 bases. Germline CDR1 and CDR2: SEHNR and FQNEAQ (reference sequence). The V and J ends lost 6 bases and 7 bases, in that order; junction bases with no gene match: 5. The CDR3 has 13 amino acids. This chain's CDR3 is CASSRTSGNEQFF. The CDR3 coding sequence is TGTGCCAGCAGTAGAACTAGCGGAAATGAGCAGTTCTTC.

The chain links TRBV5-5 to TRBJ1-4; D possibly corresponds to TRBD1 (5 bases). Germline V gene data show CDR1 as SGHKS and CDR2 as YYEKEE (reference sequence). This CDR3 has 15 amino acids. The V end was cut by 0 bases, the J end by 3 bases, with 9 bases between. In DNA, the CDR3 is TGTGCCAGCAGCTTGGGGAGACAGCCTAATGAAAAACTGTTTTTT. It codes for CASSLGRQPNEKLFF.

The chain is built from TRBV14 and TRBJ2-2; 13 nucleotides match TRBD2. The CDR3 is made up of 22 amino acids. CDR1 and CDR2 (germline): SGHDN, FVKESK. The V gene end was trimmed by 0 bases and the J gene end by 4 bases; junction bases not matched to a gene: 17. CDR3 protein: CASSQDRSWGLAGNRATGELFF. The CDR3 DNA sequence: TGTGCCAGCAGCCAAGATCGGAGTTGGGGACTAGCGGGGAACCGGGCCACCGGGGAGCTGTTTTTT. The entire variable domain, with the rest obtained from reference TRBV14 and TRBJ2-2, is as follows: EAGVTQFPSHSVIEKGQTVTLRCDPISGHDNLYWYRRVMGKEIKFLLHFVKESKQDESGMPNNRFLAERTGGTYSTLKVQPAELEDSGVYFCASSQDRSWGLAGNRATGELFFGEGSRLTVL.

The chain carries TRBV5-5 and TRBJ1-2; D might be TRBD1 (5 bases). There are 16 residues in the CDR3. Germline assignment: CDR1 SGHKS and CDR2 YYEKEE (reference sequence). The V end was cut by 3 bases, the J end by 1 base, with 16 bases between. The CDR3 coding sequence is TGTGCCAGCAGCTGGGGCAACAATATCGATAACTATGGCTACACCTTC. The encoded protein is CASSWGNNIDNYGYTF.

The chain joins TRBV7-9 to TRBJ2-7; 8 bases fit TRBD2. Germline V gives CDR1 SEHNR, CDR2 FQNEAQ (reference sequence). Unmatched junction bases numbered 5, after V lost 5 bases and J lost 5 bases. The CDR3 is made up of 13 amino acids. Written as DNA, the CDR3 is TGTGCCAGCAGCAGCGGGGGTCAACACGAGCAGTACTTC. This sequence encodes CASSSGGQHEQYF.

V gene TRBV19 combines with J gene TRBJ1-2; 7 positions match TRBD1. Germline trimming cut 9 bases from V and 5 bases from J; bases unmatched to any gene: 3. The CDR3 covers 11 residues. Germline V gene data show CDR1 as LNHDA and CDR2 as SQIVND (reference sequence). The CDR3 nucleotides are TGTGCCAGCAACAGGGGTTATGGCTACACCTTC. It is translated as CASNRGYGYTF.

The V gene is TRBV6-5, the J gene TRBJ2-1, with TRBD2 as a possible D gene (6 bases). The CDR3 consists of 14 residues. Trimming shortened V by 4 bases and J by 4 bases, and 11 bases separated the two germline ends. Germline V gene sequence: CDR1 MNHEY, CDR2 SVGAGI. The chain's CDR3 is CASSSLGSYNEQFF. In DNA, the CDR3 is TGTGCCAGCAGTTCCCTCGGGAGTTACAATGAGCAGTTCTTC.

This chain connects TRBV5-1 to TRBJ2-5; 10 bases agree with TRBD1. The CDR3 loop spans 16 amino acids. Unmatched junction bases numbered 11, after V lost 7 bases and J lost 2 bases. Looked up from germline, CDR1 is SGHRS and CDR2 is YFSETQ. The CDR3 DNA reads TGCGCCAGCGGAGGGAGGGACAGGGGACATCAAGAGACCCAGTACTTC. This encodes CASGGRDRGHQETQYF.

The CDR3 spells CASSPEPVSYNEQFF. In DNA, the CDR3 is TGTGCCAGCAGCCCGGAGCCCGTCTCCTACAATGAGCAGTTCTTC. The rearrangement links TRBV7-2 to TRBJ2-1; D not resolved. V was pared by 5 bases and J by 0 bases, with 11 bases between. CDR1 and CDR2 from the germline V gene are SGHTA and FQGNSA. The CDR3 extends over 15 amino acids. The full variable domain, rest sourced from reference TRBV7-2 and TRBJ2-1, is GAGVSQSPSNKVTEKGKDVELRCDPISGHTALYWYRQSLGQGLEFLIYFQGNSAPDKSGLPSDRFSAERTGGSVSTLTIQRTQQEDSAVYLCASSPEPVSYNEQFFGPGTRLTVL.

The chain is built from TRBV30 and TRBJ2-7; 9 bases match TRBD1. Germline-derived CDR1 and CDR2 are GTSNPN and SVGIG (reference sequence). CDR3 size: 17 residues. V trimming: 5 bases; J trimming: 0 bases; junction bases outside the gene matches: 14. The CDR3 region has the DNA TGTGCCTGGGATGTGGGGGGGGGACAGGGACACTCCTACGAGCAGTACTTC. This sequence encodes CAWDVGGGQGHSYEQYF.

The CDR3 region has the DNA TGTGCCAGCAGTGAAGGGACAGGGTCGGACTATGGCTACACCTTC. It codes for CASSEGTGSDYGYTF. V usage is TRBV25-1 and J usage is TRBJ1-2, with 9 positions matching TRBD1. The junction had 4 bases not matched to a gene; V was cut back by 2 bases and J by 3 bases. Germline V gene data show CDR1 as MGHDK and CDR2 as SYGVNS. The CDR3 is 15 residues long.

The chain recombines TRBV14 with TRBJ2-5; a possible D gene is TRBD2 (6 bases). The DNA end favors TRBJ2-7, so the J call may be wrong. This CDR3 region has 15 residues. The germline CDR1 and CDR2 sequences are SGHDN and FVKESK. CDR3 sequence reads: CASSQVVGGAGEQYF. CDR3 DNA: TGTGCCAGCAGCCAAGTTGTAGGAGGGGCGGGCGAGCAGTACTTC.

The count of this clone is one. The chain links TRBV5-4 to TRBJ2-5; 9 positions agree with TRBD2. Matching the DNA end better, TRBJ2-7 makes the J call doubtful. This CDR3 spans 14 amino acids. Germline loops: CDR1 SGHNT, CDR2 YYREEE (reference sequence). The CDR3 DNA is TGTGCCAGCAGCCCGACTAGCGGCCCCTACGAGCAGTACTTC. Translating it yields CASSPTSGPYEQYF.

This clone has just one count. The rearrangement uses TRBV5-5 and TRBJ2-7; D might be TRBD1 (6 bases). Per germline, CDR1 SGHKS and CDR2 YYEKEE (reference sequence). Trimming shortened V by 2 bases and J by 2 bases, and 14 bases separated the two germline ends. CDR3 length: 15 amino acids. This CDR3 is CASSFSPGEAYEQYF. CDR3 DNA: TGTGCCAGCAGCTTCTCTCCAGGGGAAGCCTACGAGCAGTACTTC.

The chain links TRBV5-4 to TRBJ2-7; a possible D gene is TRBD2 (5 bases). Germline CDR1 SGHNT, CDR2 YYREEE (reference sequence). Trimming took off 3 bases at V and 3 bases at J, with 22 bases between the two ends. The CDR3 consists of 17 residues. CDR3 DNA sequence: TGTGCCAGCAGCTCCCAACTAGGGCTATCCACGAGCTACGAGCAGTACTTC. This codes for CASSSQLGLSTSYEQYF.

The chain carries TRBV4-2 and TRBJ1-1; 7 nucleotides align to TRBD1. J lost 6 bases, V lost 7 bases, and 23 bases had no gene match. The CDR3 contains 18 residues. Germline V lookup: CDR1 LGHNA, CDR2 YNFKEQ. CDR3 sequence: CASKKGGTGAIMGAEAFF. CDR3 DNA sequence: TGTGCCAGCAAAAAAGGGGGAACAGGGGCAATCATGGGGGCTGAAGCTTTCTTT.